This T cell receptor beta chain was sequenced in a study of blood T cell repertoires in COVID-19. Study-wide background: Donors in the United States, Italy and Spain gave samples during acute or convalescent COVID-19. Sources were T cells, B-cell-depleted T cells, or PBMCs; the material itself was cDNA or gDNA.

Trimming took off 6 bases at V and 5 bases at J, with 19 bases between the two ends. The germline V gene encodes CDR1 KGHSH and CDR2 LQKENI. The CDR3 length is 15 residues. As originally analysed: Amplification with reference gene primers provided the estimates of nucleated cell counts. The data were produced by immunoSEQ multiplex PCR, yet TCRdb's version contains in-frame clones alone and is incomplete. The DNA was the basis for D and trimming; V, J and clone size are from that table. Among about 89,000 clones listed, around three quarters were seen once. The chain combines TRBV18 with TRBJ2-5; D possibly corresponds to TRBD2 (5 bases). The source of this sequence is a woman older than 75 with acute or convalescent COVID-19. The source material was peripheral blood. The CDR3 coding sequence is TGTGCCAGCTCCCTGGACTGGCGGCCGGGGGAGACCCAGTACTTC. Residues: CASSLDWRPGETQYF.